This T cell receptor beta chain appears in the sequencing data of a study of shared clonotypes between healthy human individuals. The table came from immunoSEQ multiplex PCR; TCRdb's copy has only in-frame clones and leaves some out. The top ten clones hold less than 0.15% of a sample with around 2.3 million clones, nearly 97% of them seen once. The sequencing sample was made of naive CD4+ T cells sorted from blood. Subset: CD45RA+ positively selected. The receptor comes from a man younger than 30 in good health.

The CDR3 region is CASSLALRDRGSYEQYF. CDR3 nucleotides: TGCGCCAGCAGCTTGGCCTTGCGGGACAGGGGTTCCTACGAGCAGTACTTC. The chain employs TRBV5-1 and TRBJ2-7; TRBD1 aligns across 10 bases. V was pared by 0 bases and J by 1 base, with 7 bases of the junction left unmatched. Germline loops: CDR1 SGHRS, CDR2 YFSETQ. The CDR3 contains 17 residues.